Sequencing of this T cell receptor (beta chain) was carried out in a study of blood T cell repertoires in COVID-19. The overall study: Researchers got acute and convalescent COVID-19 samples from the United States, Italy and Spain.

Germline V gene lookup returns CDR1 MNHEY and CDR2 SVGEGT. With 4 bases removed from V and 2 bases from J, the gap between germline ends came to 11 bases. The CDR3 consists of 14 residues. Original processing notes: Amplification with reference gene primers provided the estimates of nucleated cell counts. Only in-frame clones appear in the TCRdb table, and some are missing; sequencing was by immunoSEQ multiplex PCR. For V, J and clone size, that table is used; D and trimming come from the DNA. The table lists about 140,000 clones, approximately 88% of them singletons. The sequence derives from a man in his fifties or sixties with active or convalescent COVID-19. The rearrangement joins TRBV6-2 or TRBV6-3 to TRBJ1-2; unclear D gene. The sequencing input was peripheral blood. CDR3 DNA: TGTGCCAGCAGTTGGCTTACACAGAACTATGGCTACACCTTC. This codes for CASSWLTQNYGYTF.